These 5 T cell receptor beta chains came from one sample sequenced in a study of blood T cell repertoires in COVID-19. Using immunoSEQ multiplex PCR, the repertoire was profiled, and TCRdb retains in-frame clones only, with some absent. The repertoire holds about 260,000 clones, with around 90% as singletons. Sequencing was done on a sample of peripheral blood. These receptors were obtained from a human donor in a cohort sampled during active COVID-19.

The chain joins TRBV27 to TRBJ1-2; 8 nucleotides line up with TRBD1. V dropped 3 bases and J dropped 4; count of bases not matched to a gene: 22. The length of the CDR3 is 20 residues. Germline CDR1 MNHEY, CDR2 SMNVEV (reference sequence). The CDR3 nucleotides read TGTGCCAGCAGTTTTCGTGGGGCCTTCGACAGGGGAGGGGTGGGCTATGGCTACACCTTC. Translation: CASSFRGAFDRGGVGYGYTF.

The CDR3 sequence: CASSLAGEQYF. CDR3 sequence (DNA): TGTGCCAGCAGCTTAGCGGGCGAGCAGTACTTC. The rearrangement joins TRBV5-6 to TRBJ2-7, with D tentatively TRBD2 (6 bases). The CDR3 spans 11 residues. Germline loops: CDR1 SGHDT, CDR2 YYEEEE. The germline V and J ends were trimmed by 2 bases and 6 bases, with 6 bases remaining between them.

The chain is built from TRBV18 and TRBJ1-4, with D possibly matching TRBD1 (5 bases). The CDR3 is 16 residues long. CDR1 and CDR2 (germline): KGHSH, LQKENI. Trimming cost V 1 base and J 0 bases, with 9 bases left between them. DNA of the CDR3: TGTGCCAGCTCACCACTTGGGGGGTCAACTAATGAAAAACTGTTTTTT. Its protein product is CASSPLGGSTNEKLFF.

Turning to this clone: A junction boundary mismatches the germline segment, possibly from a read error. The CDR3 region is CASSYSDRGTNEKLFF. The CDR3 bases are TGTGCCAGCAGCTACTCGGACAGGGGGACTAATGAAAAACTGTTTTTT. V gene TRBV6-2 or TRBV6-3 combines with J gene TRBJ1-4; 10 bases match TRBD1. In germline, CDR1 is MNHEY, CDR2 SVGEGT. The CDR3 contains 16 residues.

The chain is built from TRBV5-6 and TRBJ1-1; D possibly corresponds to TRBD1 (5 bases). This CDR3 comprises 15 residues. V was shortened by 5 bases and J by 0 bases, with 14 bases between the two germline ends. Germline values: CDR1 SGHDT, CDR2 YYEEEE. The CDR3 nucleotides are TGTGCCAGCAGTTGGGGACTTCACATGAACACTGAAGCTTTCTTT. Encoded protein: CASSWGLHMNTEAFF.